A single sample is the source of the 17 T cell receptor beta chains below, sequenced in a study of T cell changes during pregnancy in multiple sclerosis. TCRdb's copy holds only in-frame clones and misses some; the assay was immunoSEQ multiplex PCR. The sample gives around 30,000 clones, about 93% of which show up once; approximately 0.41% is in the top ten. The starting material was CD4+ T cells from peripheral blood mononuclear cells, obtained in the second trimester of pregnancy. The receptors shown here come from a female donor with multiple sclerosis, enrolled in a pregnancy study.

V and J are TRBV6-5 and TRBJ1-1; D is ambiguous. The germline gives CDR1 MNHEY, CDR2 SVGAGI. The V and J ends lost 2 bases and 8 bases respectively, with 18 bases between them. The CDR3 sequence is 15 residues long. CDR3 coding DNA: TGTGCCAGCAGTTACACATGGTCTGGGCAGTCGGAAGCTTTCTTT. As protein: CASSYTWSGQSEAFF.

This chain connects TRBV27 to TRBJ1-1; a possible D gene is TRBD1 (6 bases). This CDR3 has 13 amino acids. V gave up 0 bases and J gave up 4 bases, with 6 bases separating them. Germline V CDR1 and CDR2: MNHEY, SMNVEV (reference sequence). The DNA for the CDR3 is TGTGCCAGCAGTTTATCAGGGGGCACTGAAGCTTTCTTT. Amino acids: CASSLSGGTEAFF.

The rearrangement uses TRBV19 and TRBJ1-1; TRBD1 agrees at 8 bases. The length of the CDR3 is 13 residues. V lost 8 bases to trimming and J lost 7 bases; unmatched junction nucleotides: 9. The germline V gene encodes CDR1 LNHDA and CDR2 SQIVND (reference sequence). For the CDR3, the DNA is TGTGCCAGTGCGGACAGGGCCGGACGTGAAGCTTTCTTT. Translating gives CASADRAGREAFF. Full variable domain (remainder filled in from reference TRBV19 and TRBJ1-1): DGGITQSPKYLFRKEGQNVTLSCEQNLNHDAMYWYRQDPGQGLRLIYYSQIVNDFQKGDIAEGYSVSREKKESFPLTVTSAQKNPTAFYLCASADRAGREAFFGQGTRLTVV.

Only one count was recorded for this clone. The chain has TRBV5-6 and TRBJ1-2; the D gene is possibly TRBD1 (6 bases). The CDR3 length is 14 residues. CDR1 and CDR2 (germline): SGHDT, YYEEEE. V was trimmed by 2 bases and J by 4 bases, leaving 12 bases between them. For the CDR3, the DNA is TGTGCCAGCAGCTTACCTGGACAGCCCTATGGCTACACCTTC. Its translation: CASSLPGQPYGYTF.

The V call is TRBV29-1, the J call TRBJ1-2; no reliable D call. V was shortened by 3 bases and J by 0 bases, with 11 bases between the two germline ends. Looked up from germline, CDR1 is SQVTM and CDR2 is ANQGSEA. The CDR3 has 14 residues. The CDR3 loop is CSVDHRSSNYGYTF. CDR3 DNA sequence: TGCAGCGTTGATCATAGAAGCTCTAACTATGGCTACACCTTC.

The chain is built from TRBV5-1 and TRBJ2-2; D is perhaps TRBD2 (6 bases). The CDR3 is made up of 17 amino acids. Germline loops: CDR1 SGHRS, CDR2 YFSETQ. The ends were cut back, 2 bases at V and 0 bases at J, with 14 bases in the middle. The CDR3 sequence is CASSFGLGLANTGELFF. Here the CDR3 DNA reads TGCGCCAGCAGCTTCGGGTTGGGACTGGCGAACACCGGGGAGCTGTTTTTT.

The J gene is TRBJ1-5, the V gene TRBV27; weak D call: TRBD1 (5 bases). This CDR3 has 14 amino acids. Trimming cost V 3 bases and J 9 bases, with 15 bases left between them. In germline, CDR1 is MNHEY, CDR2 SMNVEV (reference sequence). CDR3 coding DNA: TGTGCCAGCAGTTTTAGGGGCCAAGCTCGGCCCCAGCATTTT. Amino acid sequence: CASSFRGQARPQHF.

CDR3 in DNA: TGCGCCAGCAGGCGTCCGACTAGCGGGATTAGCTCCTACAATGAGCAGTTCTTC. Translating it yields CASRRPTSGISSYNEQFF. The rearrangement joins TRBV5-1 to TRBJ2-1, with 11 positions matching TRBD2. V lost 5 bases, J lost 0 bases, and 10 bases stayed unmatched. There are 18 residues in the CDR3. Germline V gene sequence: CDR1 SGHRS, CDR2 YFSETQ.

The chain employs TRBV7-6 and TRBJ2-1; D gene unclear. This CDR3 has 14 amino acids. Germline V gene lookup returns CDR1 SGHVS and CDR2 FNYEAQ. Trimming took 5 bases from V and 0 from J, leaving 8 bases between them. The CDR3 DNA is TGTGCCAGCAGCCCCCCCCACTCCTACAATGAGCAGTTCTTC. Translating gives CASSPPHSYNEQFF.

DNA for the CDR3: TGTGCCAGCAGCTTAGATAGGGGAGGGATTGAAAAACTGTTTTTT. Its protein product is CASSLDRGGIEKLFF. The chain carries TRBV11-2 and TRBJ1-4, with TRBD1 as a possible D gene (5 bases). Trimming took 0 bases from V and 7 from J, leaving 12 bases between them. The CDR3 loop spans 15 amino acids. Germline V gene sequence: CDR1 SGHAT, CDR2 FQNNGV.

The rearrangement joins TRBV12-5 to TRBJ2-3, with TRBD2 matching over 7 bases. V gave up 5 bases and J gave up 2 bases; unmatched junction bases: 7. Germline CDR1 is LGHNT and CDR2 is FRNRAP. The CDR3 runs 15 residues. The CDR3 loop reads CASGLSGAITDTQYF. For the CDR3, the DNA is TGTGCTAGTGGTCTCAGCGGGGCTATCACAGATACGCAGTATTTT.

This chain joins TRBV7-9 and TRBJ2-1; D is unresolved. Germline V CDR1 and CDR2: SEHNR, FQNEAQ (reference sequence). This CDR3 region has 15 residues. V gave up 3 bases and J gave up 0 bases, with 9 bases separating them. The CDR3 DNA sequence: TGTGCCAGCAGCTTGGTGAGGAGCTCCTACAATGAGCAGTTCTTC. It codes for CASSLVRSSYNEQFF.

The gene calls are TRBV6-5 and TRBJ2-1; D may be TRBD2 (6 bases). V was trimmed by 8 bases and J by 6 bases, leaving 14 bases between them. The CDR3 is made up of 13 amino acids. The germline V gene has CDR1 MNHEY and CDR2 SVGAGI. Here the CDR3 reads CASGGYGGNEQFF. CDR3 in DNA: TGTGCCAGCGGGGGGTACGGGGGCAATGAGCAGTTCTTC.

In this sample, this clone turned up once. The gene calls are TRBV5-8 and TRBJ2-5; D is possibly TRBD2 (5 bases). The CDR3 has 11 residues. CDR1 and CDR2 from the germline V gene are SGHTS and YDEGEE. Trimming cost V 1 base and J 7 bases, with 5 bases left between them. CDR3 sequence reads: CASSLRGTQYF. CDR3 DNA sequence: TGTGCCAGCAGCTTGCGGGGGACCCAGTACTTC.

The chain combines TRBV29-1 with TRBJ2-7; D perhaps matches TRBD1 (6 bases). Trimming took 4 bases from V and 3 from J, leaving 19 bases between them. The germline gives CDR1 SQVTM, CDR2 ANQGSEA. This CDR3 spans 15 amino acids. The CDR3 loop is CSVVGTGTRNYEQYF. CDR3 DNA: TGCAGCGTTGTAGGAACCGGGACACGGAACTACGAGCAGTACTTC.

This clone has a single count. This chain links TRBV19 with TRBJ2-1; 7 bases align to TRBD1. Per germline, CDR1 LNHDA and CDR2 SQIVND (reference sequence). This CDR3 contains 15 residues. The trim removed 5 bases at V and 1 base at J, leaving 5 bases unmatched. This CDR3 is CASSSGQQSYNEQFF. Here the CDR3 DNA reads TGTGCCAGTAGTTCGGGACAGCAATCCTACAATGAGCAGTTCTTC.

The chain combines TRBV6-6 with TRBJ1-1; unclear D gene. Trimming cost V 6 bases and J 1 base, with 18 bases left between them. The CDR3 has 16 amino acids. Germline CDR1 reads MNHNY; CDR2 reads SVGAGI (reference sequence). CDR3 amino acids: CASSDITGKGNTEAFF. The CDR3 DNA reads as TGTGCCAGCAGCGATATCACGGGGAAAGGGAACACTGAAGCTTTCTTT.